Shown below are 22 T cell receptor beta chains from a single sample sequenced in a study of post-analysis software for immune sequencing data. Findings and limits, study-wide: Elevated frequency relative to controls characterized four or five TRBV segments in patients, TRBV5-6, TRBV5-1 and TRBV20-1 among them.

These receptors have no identified antigens. The TCR beta cDNA libraries carried unique molecular identifiers. MiXCR, applied by TCRdb to the PCR reads, yields one record per CDR3 protein. This sample has about 820,000 distinct CDR3 sequences, with roughly 50% found just once. Sequenced input: blood. These receptors were collected from a girl between 10 and 17 years old with multiple sclerosis.

This clonotype was counted between two and nine times. V and J are TRBV27 and TRBJ2-5, with D possibly TRBD1 on 8 matching bases. Germline lookup yields CDR1 MNHEY and CDR2 SMNVEV (reference sequence). With 3 bases removed from V and 4 bases from J, the gap between germline ends came to 12 bases. The CDR3 has 14 amino acids. CDR3 protein: CASSFTGGVETQYF. DNA for the CDR3: TGTGCCAGCAGTTTTACAGGGGGGGTAGAGACCCAGTACTTC.

This clonotype was recorded only once. The chain uses TRBV6-4 and TRBJ2-3; no reliable D call. CDR1 and CDR2 from the germline V gene are MRHNA and SNTAGT. The CDR3 extends over 11 amino acids. V lost 2 bases and J 12 bases, leaving 9 bases between the germline ends. CDR3: CASSDVSLQYF. DNA for the CDR3: TGTGCCAGCAGTGACGTGTCCCTCCAGTATTTT.

This clonotype was seen more than once but under ten times. The rearrangement links TRBV5-1 to TRBJ2-7; 7 bases align to TRBD1. The length of the CDR3 is 16 residues. CDR1 SGHRS and CDR2 YFSETQ come from the germline V gene. With 4 bases clipped from V and 1 base from J, the junction kept 11 bases outside the gene matches. CDR3 region: CASSDQGQTISYEQYF. DNA for the CDR3: TGCGCCAGCAGCGACCAGGGACAGACGATTTCCTACGAGCAGTACTTC.

The J gene is TRBJ2-4, the V gene TRBV20-1; TRBD2 aligns across 12 bases. The DNA end is more similar to TRBJ2-7, so the J call may be wrong. The CDR3 totals 14 residues. The V gene's germline CDR1 is DFQATT and CDR2 SNEGSKA (reference sequence). In nucleotides, the CDR3 is TGCAGTGCCCTCCTAGCGGGAGGGGCCTACGAGCAGTACTTC. As protein: CSALLAGGAYEQYF.

Turning to this clonotype: The junction and the germline gene differ at one end; a read error may be behind it. J is TRBJ2-7 and V is TRBV5-1, with D possibly being TRBD1 or TRBD2 (5 bases each). Germline CDR1 is SGHRS and CDR2 is YFSETQ. This CDR3 region has 17 residues. Here the CDR3 reads CASSLIQSGTRSYEQHF. DNA of the CDR3: TGCGCCAGCAGCTTGATACAATCTGGGACCCGCTCCTACGAGCAGCACTTC.

The V call is TRBV4-2, the J call TRBJ1-2; TRBD1 agrees at 8 bases. J lost 3 bases, V lost 4 bases, and 10 bases had no gene match. Germline assignment: CDR1 LGHNA and CDR2 YNFKEQ. The CDR3 sequence is 16 residues long. CDR3 in amino acids: CASSRAPLDRDYGYTF. CDR3 nucleotide sequence: TGTGCCAGCAGCCGAGCGCCCCTGGACAGGGACTATGGCTACACCTTC.

Only a few counts were recorded for this clonotype. The chain carries TRBV29-1 and TRBJ1-2; weak D call: TRBD1 (5 bases). Germline-derived CDR1 and CDR2 are SQVTM and ANQGSEA. CDR3 length: 10 amino acids. CDR3 DNA sequence: TGCAGTGTCGGGGCTAATGGCTACACCTTC. The encoded protein is CSVGANGYTF.

The chain has TRBV20-1 and TRBJ2-7; perhaps D is TRBD1 or TRBD2 (5 bases each). Germline V gene sequence: CDR1 DFQATT, CDR2 SNEGSKA (reference sequence). The CDR3 spans 14 residues. Trimming stripped 6 bases from V and 4 bases from J, with 19 bases between. CDR3 coding DNA: TGCAGTGCCCGCTCCGGGACGACGCCTTACGAGCAGTACTTC. It specifies CSARSGTTPYEQYF.

The chain links TRBV5-5 to TRBJ2-1; 9 nucleotides match TRBD2. The CDR3 totals 12 residues. Trimming cost V 0 bases and J 12 bases; bases outside gene matches: 1. Germline CDR1 and CDR2: SGHKS and YYEKEE (reference sequence). Here the CDR3 DNA reads TGTGCCAGCAGCTTGGAAGCGGGAGGGCAGTTCTTC. It is translated as CASSLEAGGQFF.

The chain is built from TRBV7-9 and TRBJ2-1; the D is unclear. The V end lost 5 bases, the J end lost 0 bases, and 14 bases lay between the germline ends. The CDR3 extends over 16 amino acids. The germline CDR1 and CDR2 sequences are SEHNR and FQNEAQ (reference sequence). DNA of the CDR3: TGTGCCAGCAGCCCCATCGGCTTAGGCTCCTACAATGAGCAGTTCTTC. Encoded protein: CASSPIGLGSYNEQFF.

This clonotype was detected a few times. This rearrangement joins TRBV20-1 to TRBJ1-5; TRBD1 aligns across 9 bases. Trimming removed 2 bases from V and 2 bases from J; junction bases left unmatched: 4. The CDR3 has 15 residues. CDR1 is DFQATT, CDR2 SNEGSKA, per germline (reference sequence). The chain's CDR3 is CSARLDRGGNQPQHF. The CDR3 DNA is TGCAGTGCTAGACTAGACAGGGGGGGCAATCAGCCCCAGCATTTT.

This chain uses TRBV7-9 with TRBJ2-1, with D perhaps assigned TRBD1 or TRBD2 (5 bases each). Looked up from germline, CDR1 is SEHNR and CDR2 is FQNEAQ (reference sequence). Trimming stripped 5 bases from V and 6 bases from J, with 20 bases between. CDR3 size: 16 residues. CDR3 in DNA: TGTGCCAGCAGCACATACCCGGGACCTACATCCAATGAGCAGTTCTTC. Translating it yields CASSTYPGPTSNEQFF.

In DNA, the CDR3 is TGTGCCAGCAGTTACTCGATAAGACAAGGACAGGGAGGTGAAAAACTGTTTTTT. As protein: CASSYSIRQGQGGEKLFF. The chain combines TRBV6-5 with TRBJ1-4, with TRBD1 identical over 8 bases. Trimming at V came to 0 bases and at J to 7 bases, leaving 13 bases not matched to a gene. The germline V gene encodes CDR1 MNHEY and CDR2 SVGAGI. This CDR3 has 18 amino acids.

This chain uses TRBV6-5 with TRBJ1-2; D unresolved. The CDR3 runs to 15 residues. The V gene's germline CDR1 is MNHEY and CDR2 SVGAGI. Between the trimmed V and J ends, which lost 0 bases and 2 bases, there was a span of 10 bases. In nucleotides, the CDR3 is TGTGCCAGCAGTTACTCCCAGATGGGGAACTATGGCTACACCTTC. Its protein product is CASSYSQMGNYGYTF.

The chain has TRBV5-6 and TRBJ2-4; no reliable D call. With 0 bases removed from V and 0 bases from J, the gap between germline ends came to 7 bases. Germline loops: CDR1 SGHDT, CDR2 YYEEEE. This CDR3 has 15 residues. Here the CDR3 reads CASSLGGIAKNIQYF. As DNA, the CDR3 is TGTGCCAGCAGCTTGGGCGGAATAGCCAAAAACATTCAGTACTTC.

The chain has TRBV15 and TRBJ2-3; D not resolved. Trimming removed 5 bases at V and 2 bases at J, with 5 bases between. CDR3 size: 12 residues. Germline CDR1 reads LNHNV; CDR2 reads YYDKDF (reference sequence). Written as DNA, the CDR3 is TGTGCCACCAGCCGGAACACAGATACGCAGTATTTT. Amino acids: CATSRNTDTQYF.

This clonotype has a handful of counts. This chain uses TRBV6-5 with TRBJ1-2; D uncertain. Germline CDR1 and CDR2: MNHEY and SVGAGI. V was pared by 6 bases and J by 5 bases, with 19 bases between. CDR3 length equals 15 residues. The CDR3 protein is CASSLRTTIGYGYTF. The DNA for the CDR3 is TGTGCCAGCAGCCTTCGGACGACCATCGGGTATGGCTACACCTTC.

Only one count was recorded for this clonotype. The chain couples TRBV7-3 to TRBJ2-1; 10 bases are shared with TRBD1. The germline CDR1 and CDR2 sequences are SGHTA and FQGTGA. V was clipped by 1 base and J by 7 bases; unmatched bases: 10. The CDR3 runs to 17 residues. CDR3 in amino acids: CASSLMGDRGLVNEQFF. The CDR3 DNA reads TGTGCCAGCAGCTTAATGGGCGACAGGGGGCTGGTGAATGAGCAGTTCTTC. The full variable domain, rest sourced from reference TRBV7-3 and TRBJ2-1, is GAGVSQTPSNKVTEKGKYVELRCDPISGHTALYWYRQSLGQGPEFLIYFQGTGAADDSGLPNDRFFAVRPEGSVSTLKIQRTERGDSAVYLCASSLMGDRGLVNEQFFGPGTRLTVL.

This clonotype was detected a few times. The chain recombines TRBV5-1 with TRBJ2-4; 11 nucleotides line up with TRBD2. The J call is uncertain, as TRBJ2-7 better fits the DNA end. CDR3 length: 17 residues. Germline CDR1 and CDR2: SGHRS and YFSETQ. The CDR3 sequence is CASSSGISLAGGGEQYF. Written as DNA, the CDR3 is TGCGCCAGCAGTTCGGGGATTTCGCTAGCGGGGGGCGGCGAGCAGTACTTC.

The rearrangement uses TRBV5-1 and TRBJ1-1; 8 bases are shared with TRBD1. V was pared by 4 bases and J by 5 bases, with 13 bases of the junction left unmatched. The germline gives CDR1 SGHRS, CDR2 YFSETQ. The CDR3 has 16 residues. CDR3 DNA: TGCGCCAGCAGCCTAGACAGGGGCAATTCCGGGACTGAAGCTTTCTTT. Translating it yields CASSLDRGNSGTEAFF.

The chain links TRBV7-9 to TRBJ2-3, with D tentatively TRBD1 or TRBD2 (5 bases each). Germline assignment: CDR1 SEHNR and CDR2 FQNEAQ (reference sequence). This CDR3 region has 15 residues. Trimming cost V 6 bases and J 2 bases, with 15 bases left between them. The DNA for the CDR3 is TGTGCCAGCAGAACAGCCGGGACGGTCACAGATACGCAGTATTTT. Encoded protein: CASRTAGTVTDTQYF.

This clonotype was picked up one time. The genes are TRBV27 and TRBJ2-3, with D perhaps matching TRBD1 or TRBD2 (5 bases each). Trimming cost V 5 bases and J 4 bases, with 13 bases left between them. Germline-derived CDR1 and CDR2 are MNHEY and SMNVEV (reference sequence). The CDR3 runs to 14 residues. CDR3 in DNA: TGTGCCAGCAGTCCAAGGGACGGCGCAGATACGCAGTATTTT. It specifies CASSPRDGADTQYF.